The 27 T cell receptor beta chains presented below share a single source sample, sequenced in a study of spatial heterogeneity in lung cancer. TCRdb independently ran MiXCR on the 5' RACE reads; one entry per CDR3 protein. The sample lists about 46,000 distinct CDR3 sequences; 12% were seen once. The time point denotes: blood at routine non-recurrence follow-up after resection. The sequenced sample was PBMCs, obtained at follow-up. The receptors stem from a male donor with early-stage non-small cell lung cancer.

This clonotype appeared many times. The chain links TRBV12-3 or TRBV12-4 to TRBJ2-1; TRBD1 agrees at 10 bases. CDR3 size: 14 residues. The ends lost 7 bases at V and 7 bases at J; junction bases unmatched: 7. The CDR3 loop is CASTWRTGGNEQFF. The DNA of the CDR3 is TGTGCCAGCACCTGGAGGACAGGGGGGAATGAGCAGTTCTTC.

The CDR3 DNA reads as TGTGCCAGTAGCGAGGGTAGCTGGGCCAACGTCCTGACTTTC. Protein: CASSEGSWANVLTF. V and J are TRBV19 and TRBJ2-6; D might be TRBD2 (5 bases). Germline CDR1 and CDR2: LNHDA and SQIVND (reference sequence). Between the trimmed V and J ends, which lost 6 bases and 5 bases, there was a span of 11 bases. The CDR3 contains 14 residues. Supplemented by reference TRBV19 and TRBJ2-6, the full variable domain reads DGGITQSPKYLFRKEGQNVTLSCEQNLNHDAMYWYRQDPGQGLRLIYYSQIVNDFQKGDIAEGYSVSREKKESFPLTVTSAQKNPTAFYLCASSEGSWANVLTFGAGSRLTVL.

The J gene is TRBJ2-7, the V gene TRBV7-9; no reliable D call. The CDR3 runs to 13 residues. V was shortened by 4 bases and J by 3 bases, with 10 bases between the two germline ends. CDR1 SEHNR and CDR2 FQNEAQ come from the germline V gene (reference sequence). The CDR3 DNA reads as TGTGCCAGCAGCTCATCGGGCCTCTACGAGCAGTACTTC. It encodes CASSSSGLYEQYF.

This clonotype appeared many times. The V gene is TRBV11-2, the J gene TRBJ2-1; 12 positions agree with TRBD2. Germline V CDR1 and CDR2: SGHAT, FQNNGV. V trimming: 4 bases; J trimming: 7 bases; junction bases outside the gene matches: 11. This CDR3 has 17 amino acids. CDR3 bases: TGTGCCAGCAGCTCCCTAGCGGGGGGGCCGGGGAGGAATGAGCAGTTCTTC. Its protein is CASSSLAGGPGRNEQFF. The whole variable domain, filled in from reference TRBV11-2 and TRBJ2-1, reads EAGVAQSPRYKIIEKRQSVAFWCNPISGHATLYWYQQILGQGPKLLIQFQNNGVVDDSQLPKDRFSAERLKGVDSTLKIQPAKLEDSAVYLCASSSLAGGPGRNEQFFGPGTRLTVL.

This clonotype occurred once. This sequence joins TRBV11-3 and TRBJ2-2; possibly TRBD1 or TRBD2 for D (5 bases each). V was shortened by 6 bases and J by 8 bases, with 16 bases between the two germline ends. The CDR3 is 14 amino acids. Per germline, CDR1 SGHNT and CDR2 YENEEA. The CDR3 bases are TGTGCCAGCAGAACCGGGACCGCTACTGGGGAGCTGTTTTTT. Amino acids: CASRTGTATGELFF.

This chain connects TRBV10-3 to TRBJ2-2; D possibly corresponds to TRBD1 (5 bases). V was shortened by 8 bases and J by 2 bases, with 15 bases between the two germline ends. Per the germline V gene, CDR1 is ENHRY and CDR2 is SYGVKD. There are 15 residues in the CDR3. DNA for the CDR3: TGTGCCATCTACAGGCCGGAAGCCAACACCGGGGAGCTGTTTTTT. Translated: CAIYRPEANTGELFF.

This clonotype was detected a few times. This chain uses TRBV3-1 with TRBJ2-1; 9 bases are shared with TRBD2. The CDR3 sequence is 14 residues long. CDR1 is LGHDT and CDR2 is YNNKEL in the germline V gene (reference sequence). Trimming removed 6 bases from V and 4 bases from J; junction bases left unmatched: 4. CDR3: CASRGLARYNEQFF. The CDR3 DNA reads TGTGCCAGCAGAGGACTAGCGAGGTACAATGAGCAGTTCTTC.

In the case of this clonotype: This CDR3 fails to terminate in the conserved phenylalanine or tryptophan, so it likely reflects a read error. The chain recombines TRBV6-2 or TRBV6-3 with TRBJ1-1; D not certain. Germline CDR1 reads MNHEY; CDR2 reads SVGEGT. V was clipped by 4 bases and J by 4 bases, with 7 bases between them. This CDR3 spans 12 amino acids. CDR3 in DNA: TGTGCCAGCAGTTCCATCATCACTGAAGCTTTCATT. Protein product: CASSSIITEAFI.

With respect to this clonotype: A much larger clone lies a single base off, so this may be a read error. The chain employs TRBV5-4 and TRBJ1-3; a possible D gene is TRBD1 (6 bases). In germline, CDR1 is SGHNT, CDR2 YYREEE (reference sequence). Deletions cut 4 bases from V and 5 bases from J, with 13 bases between. This CDR3 has 14 amino acids. This CDR3 reads CASSPRTDRNTIYF. CDR3 in DNA: TGTGCCAGCAGCCCCAGGACAGACCGAAACACCATATATTTT. The variable domain in full, completed from reference TRBV5-4 and TRBJ1-3, reads ETGVTQSPTHLIKTRGQQVTLRCSSQSGHNTVSWYQQALGQGPQFIFQYYREEENGRGNFPPRFSGLQFPNYSSELNVNALELDDSALYLCASSPRTDRNTIYFGEGSWLTVV.

This clonotype has more than one count but fewer than ten. The chain couples TRBV4-2 to TRBJ2-4, with D unresolved. The germline CDR1 and CDR2 sequences are LGHNA and YNFKEQ. The V and J ends lost 0 bases and 4 bases respectively, with 4 bases between them. This CDR3 is 13 amino acids long. The CDR3 region is CASSQDKKNIQYF. Written as DNA, the CDR3 is TGTGCCAGCAGCCAAGATAAGAAAAACATTCAGTACTTC.

Many counts were recorded for this clonotype. This chain links TRBV20-1 with TRBJ2-4; D possibly corresponds to TRBD1 (6 bases). CDR3 length: 17 residues. Trimming removed 1 base from V and 1 base from J, with 17 bases in between. Germline lookup yields CDR1 DFQATT and CDR2 SNEGSKA (reference sequence). The CDR3 DNA reads as TGCAGTGCTAGAGCACCCCCAGAAGGGGGTGCCAAAAACATTCAGTACTTC. This translates into CSARAPPEGGAKNIQYF.

This clonotype occurred a few times. The chain is built from TRBV7-9 and TRBJ2-5; no clear D gene. The germline gives CDR1 SEHNR, CDR2 FQNEAQ (reference sequence). The CDR3 loop spans 14 amino acids. V gave up 3 bases and J gave up 0 bases, with 8 bases separating them. In DNA, the CDR3 is TGTGCCAGCAGCTTCCTGACGGACCAAGAGACCCAGTACTTC. It specifies CASSFLTDQETQYF.

This clonotype turned up a few times. The CDR3 region has the DNA TGTGCCAGCAGCTCTGCCCCGGGACCTATGGATACTGAAGCTTTCTTT. Amino acids: CASSSAPGPMDTEAFF. V is TRBV5-6 and J is TRBJ1-1, with D possibly matching TRBD1 (5 bases). The germline V gene encodes CDR1 SGHDT and CDR2 YYEEEE. This CDR3 comprises 16 residues. V was shortened by 3 bases and J by 5 bases, with 20 bases between the two germline ends.

The J gene is TRBJ2-3, the V gene TRBV12-3 or TRBV12-4; tentative D call: TRBD1 (6 bases). The CDR3 has 15 amino acids. The ends were cut back, 2 bases at V and 4 bases at J, with 13 bases in the middle. The CDR3 DNA follows: TGTGCCAGCAGTTTACGCCTAGGGGGAGCAGATACGCAGTATTTT. It codes for CASSLRLGGADTQYF.

In this sample, this clonotype turned up many times. The gene calls are TRBV5-1 and TRBJ1-4; TRBD1 matches 7 bases. CDR3 length: 16 amino acids. Trimming at V came to 1 base and at J to 4 bases, leaving 7 bases not matched to a gene. Germline values: CDR1 SGHRS, CDR2 YFSETQ. In nucleotides, the CDR3 is TGCGCCAGCAGCTTGTCCCCGACAGGGCGTAATGAAAAACTGTTTTTT. Translated, it gives CASSLSPTGRNEKLFF.

This clonotype was counted only a few times. V usage is TRBV6-5 and J usage is TRBJ1-2, with D possibly being TRBD1 (5 bases). This CDR3 comprises 13 residues. V shed 6 bases and J shed 3 bases, with 11 bases lying between them. Germline CDR1 MNHEY, CDR2 SVGAGI. In DNA, the CDR3 is TGTGCCAGCAGCACCGGGACCGACTATGGCTACACCTTC. Translation gives CASSTGTDYGYTF.

This clonotype was counted between two and nine times. J is TRBJ1-6 and V is TRBV12-3 or TRBV12-4; a possible D gene is TRBD1 (5 bases). This CDR3 has 13 residues. V was pared by 8 bases and J by 1 base, with 6 bases between. CDR3 in amino acids: CASAGSYNSPLHF. CDR3 nucleotides: TGTGCCAGCGCAGGGTCCTATAATTCACCCCTCCACTTT.

This clonotype was detected many times. The rearrangement links TRBV12-3 or TRBV12-4 to TRBJ1-1, with D hard to call. The CDR3 is made up of 14 amino acids. V lost 1 base to trimming and J lost 4 bases, with 10 bases between them. The CDR3 DNA reads as TGTGCCAGCAGTTTAGAGGAGGGAAGCACTGAAGCTTTCTTT. Protein sequence: CASSLEEGSTEAFF.

This clonotype was detected only a few times. The chain is built from TRBV6-6 and TRBJ1-6; D may be TRBD1 (6 bases). This CDR3 comprises 18 residues. Per the germline V gene, CDR1 is MNHNY and CDR2 is SVGAGI (reference sequence). Between the trimmed V and J ends, which lost 5 bases and 0 bases, there was a span of 17 bases. CDR3 protein: CASSNAGTTSSYNSPLHF. The CDR3 nucleotides read TGTGCCAGCAGTAACGCCGGGACAACGAGCTCCTATAATTCACCCCTCCACTTT.

This sequence joins TRBV12-3 or TRBV12-4 and TRBJ2-6; D is ambiguous. The CDR3 consists of 16 residues. V was clipped by 5 bases and J by 0 bases, with 11 bases between them. CDR3 amino acids: CASSPSYFSGANVLTF. The DNA of the CDR3 is TGTGCCAGCAGTCCCAGCTACTTCTCTGGGGCCAACGTCCTGACTTTC.

This clonotype was counted many times. The chain combines TRBV20-1 with TRBJ2-1; D is ambiguous. The V and J ends lost 0 bases and 6 bases respectively, with 3 bases between them. The CDR3 sequence is 11 residues long. The germline V gene encodes CDR1 DFQATT and CDR2 SNEGSKA (reference sequence). The CDR3 spells CSAREFNEQFF. CDR3 nucleotide sequence: TGCAGTGCTAGAGAGTTCAATGAGCAGTTCTTC.

This clonotype was recorded a few times. The rearrangement links TRBV12-3 or TRBV12-4 to TRBJ2-3, with 8 bases aligning to TRBD2. Trimming cost V 4 bases and J 4 bases; bases outside gene matches: 7. This CDR3 spans 15 amino acids. Here the CDR3 reads CASSSPAGGSDTQYF. The CDR3, as DNA: TGTGCCAGCAGTTCCCCGGCGGGAGGATCAGATACGCAGTATTTT.

J is TRBJ2-5 and V is TRBV27; tentatively, D is TRBD2 (6 bases). V shed 4 bases and J shed 5 bases, with 14 bases lying between them. There are 14 residues in the CDR3. Germline lookup yields CDR1 MNHEY and CDR2 SMNVEV (reference sequence). For the CDR3, the DNA is TGTGCCAGCAGTTCGGGACTTGAAGTCGAGACCCAGTACTTC. It translates to CASSSGLEVETQYF.

Ten or more counts support this clonotype. The chain joins TRBV7-3 to TRBJ2-7, with D unclear. Germline V gene data show CDR1 as SGHTA and CDR2 as FQGTGA. This CDR3 region has 12 residues. V shed 3 bases and J shed 6 bases, with 9 bases lying between them. CDR3 region: CASSFNGLEQYF. The CDR3 nucleotides are TGTGCCAGCAGCTTTAACGGGCTCGAGCAGTACTTC.

This clonotype was observed many times. The chain recombines TRBV7-9 with TRBJ2-1; 7 bases are a match to TRBD2. V lost 5 bases, J lost 0 bases, and 4 bases stayed unmatched. Per the germline V gene, CDR1 is SEHNR and CDR2 is FQNEAQ (reference sequence). The CDR3 spans 15 residues. The CDR3 DNA reads TGTGCCAGCAGCCCCGGGAGGTTCTCCTACAATGAGCAGTTCTTC. It translates to CASSPGRFSYNEQFF.

The rearrangement joins TRBV5-4 to TRBJ2-5, with D unresolved. Germline V lookup: CDR1 SGHNT, CDR2 YYREEE (reference sequence). The CDR3 has 12 amino acids. Trimming took off 4 bases at V and 2 bases at J, with 6 bases between the two ends. The CDR3 DNA reads TGTGCCAGCAGCGCGGAGCAAGAGACCCAGTACTTC. This encodes CASSAEQETQYF.

This chain connects TRBV11-2 to TRBJ2-1; no definite D call. Between the trimmed V and J ends, which lost 5 bases and 5 bases, there was a span of 4 bases. CDR1 SGHAT and CDR2 FQNNGV come from the germline V gene. This CDR3 is 11 amino acids long. The CDR3 coding sequence is TGTGCCAGCAGCCCAAACAATGAGCAGTTCTTC. Translating gives CASSPNNEQFF.